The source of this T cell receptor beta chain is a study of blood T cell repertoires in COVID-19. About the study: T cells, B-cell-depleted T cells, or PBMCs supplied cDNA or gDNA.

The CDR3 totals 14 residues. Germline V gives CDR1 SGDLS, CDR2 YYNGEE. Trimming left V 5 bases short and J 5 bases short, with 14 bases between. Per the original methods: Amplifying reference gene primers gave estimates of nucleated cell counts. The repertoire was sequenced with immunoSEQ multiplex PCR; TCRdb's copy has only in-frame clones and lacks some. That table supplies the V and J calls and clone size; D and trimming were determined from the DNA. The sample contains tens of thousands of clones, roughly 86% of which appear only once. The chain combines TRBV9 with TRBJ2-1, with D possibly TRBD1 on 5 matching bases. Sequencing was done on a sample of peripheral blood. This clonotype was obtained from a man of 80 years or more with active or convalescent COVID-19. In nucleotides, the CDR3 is TGTGCCAGCAGTGACAGAAGATTTAACAATGAGCAGTTCTTC. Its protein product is CASSDRRFNNEQFF.